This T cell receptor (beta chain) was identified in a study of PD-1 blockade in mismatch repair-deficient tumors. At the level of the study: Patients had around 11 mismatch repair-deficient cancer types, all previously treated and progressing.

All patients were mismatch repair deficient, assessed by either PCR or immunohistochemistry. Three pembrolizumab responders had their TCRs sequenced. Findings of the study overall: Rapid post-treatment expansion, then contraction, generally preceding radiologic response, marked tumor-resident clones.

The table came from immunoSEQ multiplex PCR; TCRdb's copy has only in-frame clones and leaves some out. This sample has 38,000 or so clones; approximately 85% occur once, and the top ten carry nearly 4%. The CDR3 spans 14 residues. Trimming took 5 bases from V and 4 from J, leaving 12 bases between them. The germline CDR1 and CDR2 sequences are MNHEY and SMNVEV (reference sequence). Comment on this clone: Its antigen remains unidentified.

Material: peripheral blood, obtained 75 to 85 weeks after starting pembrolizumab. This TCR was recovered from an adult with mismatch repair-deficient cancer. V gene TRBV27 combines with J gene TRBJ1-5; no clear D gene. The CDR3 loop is CASSLKAWNQPQHF. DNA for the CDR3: TGTGCCAGCAGTCTGAAGGCCTGGAATCAGCCCCAGCATTTT.